The rows below give T cell receptor beta chains drawn from one sample of a study of blood T cell repertoires in COVID-19. The assay was immunoSEQ multiplex PCR, and TCRdb's table has in-frame clones only and misses some. The table includes about 260,000 clones, around 90% detected once. The sample taken for sequencing was peripheral blood. The receptors were gathered from a woman in her 70s with COVID-19, enrolled during active disease. CDR3s include the opening cysteine and the closing phenylalanine or tryptophan. A D gene is named only where the DNA matches it firmly. Clone sizes are given selectively: once, few, many, or a class where the clone is expanded.

j_gene | abundance | d_gene | len | v_gene | CDR3aa | CDR3nt
TRBJ2-7 | - | TRBD1 | 14 | TRBV7-8 | CASSWGQGTYEQYF | TGTGCCAGCAGCTGGGGACAGGGTACCTACGAGCAGTACTTC
TRBJ1-3 | - | - | 14 | TRBV9 | CASSAGSSGNTIYF | TGTGCCAGCAGCGCGGGGAGCTCTGGAAACACCATATATTTT
TRBJ1-6 | - | - | 14 | TRBV5-1 | CASSADSYDSPLHF | TGCGCCAGCAGCGCGGACAGCTATGATTCACCCCTCCACTTT
TRBJ1-1 | - | TRBD1 | 16 | TRBV6-5 | CASSYHHGQGVTEAFF | TGTGCCAGCAGTTACCACCACGGACAGGGGGTCACTGAAGCTTTCTTT
TRBJ2-3 | - | - | 13 | TRBV7-8 | CASSLADLDTQYF | TGTGCCAGCAGCTTAGCTGACTTGGATACGCAGTATTTT
TRBJ1-5 | once | TRBD1 | 17 | TRBV19 | CASSSETGAPINQPQHF | TGTGCCAGTAGTTCCGAGACAGGGGCCCCGATAAATCAGCCCCAGCATTTT
TRBJ2-2 | - | - | 13 | TRBV12-3/TRBV12-4 | CASSRQFTGELFF | TGTGCCAGCAGTCGACAGTTCACCGGGGAGCTGTTTTTT
TRBJ2-2 | - | - | 15 | TRBV11-2 | CASSLQLGNTGELFF | TGTGCCAGCAGCTTGCAGCTAGGGAACACCGGGGAGCTGTTTTTT
TRBJ2-7 | once | - | 15 | TRBV18 | CASSPGPGLLYEQYF | TGTGCCAGCTCACCTGGCCCGGGACTCCTCTACGAGCAGTACTTC
TRBJ1-3 | once | TRBD1 | 13 | TRBV29-1 | CSVLGQGRSTIYF | TGCAGCGTTTTGGGACAGGGGAGAAGCACCATATATTTT
TRBJ1-2 | - | - | 15 | TRBV2 | CASSPTPTANYGYTF | TGTGCCAGCAGCCCCACCCCGACAGCTAACTATGGCTACACCTTC
TRBJ1-5 | - | TRBD1 | 14 | TRBV2 | CATKRDRVDQPQHF | TGTGCCACCAAAAGAGACAGGGTCGATCAGCCCCAGCATTTT
TRBJ2-3 | - | TRBD2 | 13 | TRBV11-2 | CASSFGGEDTQYF | TGTGCCAGCAGCTTCGGGGGGGAAGATACGCAGTATTTT
TRBJ2-1 | - | - | 16 | TRBV19 | CASDLGGLSSYNEQFF | TGTGCCAGTGACCTAGGAGGACTGAGCTCCTACAATGAGCAGTTCTTC
TRBJ1-5 | - | - | 15 | TRBV18 | CASSPRGGMIQPQHF | TGTGCCAGCTCACCTAGGGGGGGGATGATTCAGCCCCAGCATTTT
TRBJ1-1 | - | - | 14 | TRBV6-5 | CASSYSQANTEAFF | TGTGCCAGCAGTTACTCCCAGGCGAACACTGAAGCTTTCTTT
TRBJ1-3 | - | - | 14 | TRBV7-3 | CASSLGSSGNTIYF | TGTGCCAGCAGCTTAGGCAGCTCTGGAAACACCATATATTTT
TRBJ1-6 | - | TRBD1 | 19 | TRBV5-5 | CASSFTRTGGQTYNSPLHF | TGTGCCAGCAGCTTCACTCGAACAGGGGGCCAAACCTATAATTCACCCCTCCACTTT
TRBJ2-7 | - | - | 13 | TRBV28 | CASSPHTTYEQYF | TGTGCCAGCAGTCCCCACACCACCTACGAGCAGTACTTC
TRBJ1-1 | - | - | 15 | TRBV19 | CASSISGGGYTEAFF | TGTGCCAGTAGTATTTCTGGTGGGGGCTACACTGAAGCTTTCTTT
TRBJ2-2 | - | - | 15 | TRBV18 | CASSSASGNTGELFF | TGTGCCAGCTCATCAGCGTCGGGGAACACCGGGGAGCTGTTTTTT
TRBJ1-4 | once | - | 14 | TRBV2 | CASRSMRSNEKLFF | TGTGCCAGCAGATCGATGCGGTCTAATGAAAAACTGTTTTTT
TRBJ2-7 | once | - | 16 | TRBV21-1 | CASSTSGTYGGLEQYF | TGTGCCAGCAGCACTTCCGGGACCTATGGGGGACTCGAGCAGTACTTC
TRBJ1-3 | - | - | 16 | TRBV4-2 | CASSQGGTASGNTIYF | TGTGCCAGCAGCCAAGGCGGGACCGCGTCTGGAAACACCATATATTTT
TRBJ1-6 | - | TRBD1 | 15 | TRBV7-2 | CASSIGTGYESPLHF | TGTGCCAGCAGCATAGGGACAGGGTACGAATCACCCCTCCACTTT
TRBJ2-7 | - | TRBD1 | 17 | TRBV25-1 | CASSEWSPRDSTYEQYF | TGTGCCAGCAGTGAATGGTCTCCCCGGGACAGTACCTACGAGCAGTACTTC
TRBJ1-1 | - | - | 15 | TRBV3-1/TRBV3-2 | CASSLPGGPNTEAFF | TGTGCCAGCAGCCTACCCGGGGGGCCGAACACTGAAGCTTTCTTT